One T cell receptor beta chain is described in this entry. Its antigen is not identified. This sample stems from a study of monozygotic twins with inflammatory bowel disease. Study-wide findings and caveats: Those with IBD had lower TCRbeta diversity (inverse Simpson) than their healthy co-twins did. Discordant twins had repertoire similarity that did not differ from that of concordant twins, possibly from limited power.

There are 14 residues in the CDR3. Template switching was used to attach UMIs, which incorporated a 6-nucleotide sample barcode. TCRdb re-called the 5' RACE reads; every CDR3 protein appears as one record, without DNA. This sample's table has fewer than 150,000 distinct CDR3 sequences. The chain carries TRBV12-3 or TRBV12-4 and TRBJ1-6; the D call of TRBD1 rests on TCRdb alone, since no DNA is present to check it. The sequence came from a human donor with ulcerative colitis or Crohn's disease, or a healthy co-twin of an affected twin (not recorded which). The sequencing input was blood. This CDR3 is CASSGRGVNSPLHF.